This TCR beta chain was observed in a study of cytomegalovirus exposure and HLA in healthy donors. PCR primers comprised 60 Vbeta and 13 Jbeta primers. The data were produced by immunoSEQ multiplex PCR, yet TCRdb's version contains in-frame clones alone and is incomplete. Its table lists about 60,000 clones. CDR1 is GTSNPN and CDR2 is SVGIG in the germline V gene (reference sequence). This CDR3 has 13 amino acids. V trimming: 3 bases; J trimming: 1 base; junction bases outside the gene matches: 0. This chain joins TRBV30 and TRBJ1-1, with 9 positions matching TRBD1. The receptor comes from a woman aged 18-29 years in good health and CMV-seronegative. Source material: PBMCs. DNA for the CDR3: TGTGCCTGGAGGGGACAGGGGAACACTGAAGCTTTCTTT. Residues: CAWRGQGNTEAFF.